This T cell receptor beta chain is drawn from a study of blood T cell repertoires in COVID-19. Study details: PBMCs, B-cell-depleted T cells, or T cells were the source of the cDNA or gDNA that made up the material.

The repertoire was sequenced with immunoSEQ multiplex PCR; TCRdb's copy has only in-frame clones and lacks some. The data show some 390,000 clones, around 87% seen once. Germline values: CDR1 MDHEN, CDR2 SYDVKM. V lost 8 bases, J lost 0 bases, and 19 bases lay in between. There are 16 residues in the CDR3. Symptom resolution, clearance, or two negative PCRs marked donors in Cohort 3 as recovered. The sequenced sample was PBMCs or T cells enriched from blood (not recorded which). The clonotype comes from a man aged 30-40 years who had recovered from COVID-19. V is TRBV28 and J is TRBJ1-2, with D possibly being TRBD1 (5 bases). This CDR3 reads CASELGGSGTNYGYTF. CDR3 DNA: TGTGCCAGCGAGCTGGGGGGATCAGGAACTAACTATGGCTACACCTTC.